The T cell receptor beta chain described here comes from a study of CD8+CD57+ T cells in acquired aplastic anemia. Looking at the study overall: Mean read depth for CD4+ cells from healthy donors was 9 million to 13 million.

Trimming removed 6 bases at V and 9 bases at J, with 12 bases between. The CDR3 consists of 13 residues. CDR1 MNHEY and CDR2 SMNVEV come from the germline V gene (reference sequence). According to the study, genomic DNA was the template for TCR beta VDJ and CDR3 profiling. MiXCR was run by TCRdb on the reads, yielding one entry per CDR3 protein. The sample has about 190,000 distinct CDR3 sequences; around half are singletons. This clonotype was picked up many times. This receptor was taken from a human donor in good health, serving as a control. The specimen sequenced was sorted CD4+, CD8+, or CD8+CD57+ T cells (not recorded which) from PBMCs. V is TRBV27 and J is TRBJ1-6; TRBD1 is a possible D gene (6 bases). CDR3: CASRPQGSSPLHF. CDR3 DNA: TGTGCCAGCAGACCACAGGGTAGTTCACCCCTCCACTTT.